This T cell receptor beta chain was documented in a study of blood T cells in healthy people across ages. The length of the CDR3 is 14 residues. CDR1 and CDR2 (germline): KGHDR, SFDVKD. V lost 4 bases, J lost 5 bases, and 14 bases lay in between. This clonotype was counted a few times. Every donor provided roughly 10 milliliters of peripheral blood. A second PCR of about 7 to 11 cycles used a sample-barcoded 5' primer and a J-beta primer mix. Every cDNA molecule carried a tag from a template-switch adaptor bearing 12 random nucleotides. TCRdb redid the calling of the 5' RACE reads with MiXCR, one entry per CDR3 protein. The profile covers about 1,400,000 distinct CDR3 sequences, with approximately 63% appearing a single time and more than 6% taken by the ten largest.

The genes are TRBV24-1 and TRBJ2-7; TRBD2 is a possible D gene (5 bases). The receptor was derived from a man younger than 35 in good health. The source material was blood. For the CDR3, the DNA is TGTGCCACCAGTGACTCCCAAGGGAGCCACGAGCAGTACTTC. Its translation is CATSDSQGSHEQYF.